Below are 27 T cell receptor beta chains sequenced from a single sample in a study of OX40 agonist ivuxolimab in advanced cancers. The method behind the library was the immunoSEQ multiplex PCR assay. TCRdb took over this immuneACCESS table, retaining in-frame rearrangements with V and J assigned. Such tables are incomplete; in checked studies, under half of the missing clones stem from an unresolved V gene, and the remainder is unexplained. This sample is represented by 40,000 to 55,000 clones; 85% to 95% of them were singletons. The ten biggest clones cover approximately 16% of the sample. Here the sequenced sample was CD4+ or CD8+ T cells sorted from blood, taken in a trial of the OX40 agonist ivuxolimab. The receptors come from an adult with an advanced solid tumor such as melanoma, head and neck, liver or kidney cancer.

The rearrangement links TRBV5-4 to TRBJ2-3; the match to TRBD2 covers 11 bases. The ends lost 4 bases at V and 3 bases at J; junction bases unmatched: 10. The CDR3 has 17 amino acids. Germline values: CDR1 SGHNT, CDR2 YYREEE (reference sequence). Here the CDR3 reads CASSADLAGGPTDTQYF. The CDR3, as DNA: TGTGCCAGCAGCGCCGACTTAGCGGGAGGGCCTACAGATACGCAGTATTTT.

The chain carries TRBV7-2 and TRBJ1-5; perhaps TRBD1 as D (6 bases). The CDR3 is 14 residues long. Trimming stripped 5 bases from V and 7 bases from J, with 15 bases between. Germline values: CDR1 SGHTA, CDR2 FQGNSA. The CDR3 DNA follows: TGTGCCAGCAGCCCCCAGGGGCTGGGACAGCCCCAGCATTTT. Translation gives CASSPQGLGQPQHF.

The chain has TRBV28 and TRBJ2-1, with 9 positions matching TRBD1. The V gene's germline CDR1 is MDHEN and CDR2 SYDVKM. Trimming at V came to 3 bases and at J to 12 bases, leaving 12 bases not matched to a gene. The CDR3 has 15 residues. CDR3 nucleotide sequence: TGTGCCAGCAGTTTCGTAGGACAGGGGTTAGGGGGGCAGTTCTTC. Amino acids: CASSFVGQGLGGQFF.

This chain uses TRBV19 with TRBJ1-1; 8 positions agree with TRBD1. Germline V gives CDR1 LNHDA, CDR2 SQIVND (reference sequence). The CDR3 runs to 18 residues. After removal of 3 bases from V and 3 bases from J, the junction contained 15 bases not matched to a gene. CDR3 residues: CASSMMQWRQGAHTEAFF. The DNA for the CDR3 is TGTGCCAGTAGTATGATGCAATGGAGGCAGGGGGCGCACACTGAAGCTTTCTTT.

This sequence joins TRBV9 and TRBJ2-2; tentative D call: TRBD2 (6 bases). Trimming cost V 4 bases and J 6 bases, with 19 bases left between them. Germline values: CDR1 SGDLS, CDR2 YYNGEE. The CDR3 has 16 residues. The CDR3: CASSIHGDSWAGELFF. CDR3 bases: TGTGCCAGCAGCATCCATGGGGACTCCTGGGCCGGGGAGCTGTTTTTT.

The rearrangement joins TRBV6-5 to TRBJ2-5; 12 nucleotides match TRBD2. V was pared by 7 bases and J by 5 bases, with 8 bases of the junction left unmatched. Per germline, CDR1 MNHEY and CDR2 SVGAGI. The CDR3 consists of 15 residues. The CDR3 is CASINLAGGRETQYF. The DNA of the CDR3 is TGTGCCAGCATTAACCTAGCGGGAGGGCGGGAGACCCAGTACTTC.

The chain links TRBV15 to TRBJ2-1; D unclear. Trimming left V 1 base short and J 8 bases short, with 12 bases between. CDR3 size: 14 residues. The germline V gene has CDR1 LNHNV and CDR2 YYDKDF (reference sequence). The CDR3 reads CATSRVKPLDEQFF. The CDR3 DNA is TGTGCCACCAGCAGAGTAAAACCCTTGGATGAGCAGTTCTTC.

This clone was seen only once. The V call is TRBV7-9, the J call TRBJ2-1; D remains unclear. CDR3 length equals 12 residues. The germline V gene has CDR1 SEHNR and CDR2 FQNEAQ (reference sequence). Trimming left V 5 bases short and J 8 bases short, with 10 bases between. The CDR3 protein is CASSPFWHEQFF. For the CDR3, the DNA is TGTGCCAGCAGCCCATTCTGGCATGAGCAGTTCTTC.

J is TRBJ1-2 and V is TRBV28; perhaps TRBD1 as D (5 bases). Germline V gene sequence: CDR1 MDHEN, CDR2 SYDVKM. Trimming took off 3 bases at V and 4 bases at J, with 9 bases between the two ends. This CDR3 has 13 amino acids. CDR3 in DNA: TGTGCCAGCAGTTTGGGACCGTTCTATGGCTACACCTTC. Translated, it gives CASSLGPFYGYTF.

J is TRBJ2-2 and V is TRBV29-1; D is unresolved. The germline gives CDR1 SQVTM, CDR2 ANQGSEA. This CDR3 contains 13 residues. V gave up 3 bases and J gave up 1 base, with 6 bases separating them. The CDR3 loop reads CSVDLLNTGELFF. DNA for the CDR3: TGCAGCGTTGATCTTCTGAACACCGGGGAGCTGTTTTTT.

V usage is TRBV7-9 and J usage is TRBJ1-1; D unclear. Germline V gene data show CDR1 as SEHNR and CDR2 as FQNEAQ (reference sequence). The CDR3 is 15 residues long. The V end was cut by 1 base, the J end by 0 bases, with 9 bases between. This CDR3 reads CASSLGHIMNTEAFF. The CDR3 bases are TGTGCCAGCAGCTTAGGACACATCATGAACACTGAAGCTTTCTTT.

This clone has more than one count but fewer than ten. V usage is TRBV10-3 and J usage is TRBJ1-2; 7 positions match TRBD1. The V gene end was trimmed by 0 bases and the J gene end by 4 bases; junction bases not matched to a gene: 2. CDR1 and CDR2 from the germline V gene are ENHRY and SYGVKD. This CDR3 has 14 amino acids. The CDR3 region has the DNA TGTGCCATCAGTGAGTCACCAGGGGGCTATGGCTACACCTTC. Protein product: CAISESPGGYGYTF.

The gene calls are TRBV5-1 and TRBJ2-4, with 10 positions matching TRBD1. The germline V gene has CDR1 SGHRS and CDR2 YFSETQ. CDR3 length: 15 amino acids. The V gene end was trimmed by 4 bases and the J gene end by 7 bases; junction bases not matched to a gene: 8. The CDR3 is CASSIGGDRGNIQYF. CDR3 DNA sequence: TGCGCCAGCAGCATTGGTGGGGACAGGGGCAACATTCAGTACTTC.

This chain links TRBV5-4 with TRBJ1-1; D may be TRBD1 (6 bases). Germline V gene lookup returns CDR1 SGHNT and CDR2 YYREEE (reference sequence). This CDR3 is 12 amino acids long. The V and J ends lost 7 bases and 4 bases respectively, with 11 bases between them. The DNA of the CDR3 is TGTGCCAGCGCACAGGGAGGCACTGAAGCTTTCTTT. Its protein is CASAQGGTEAFF.

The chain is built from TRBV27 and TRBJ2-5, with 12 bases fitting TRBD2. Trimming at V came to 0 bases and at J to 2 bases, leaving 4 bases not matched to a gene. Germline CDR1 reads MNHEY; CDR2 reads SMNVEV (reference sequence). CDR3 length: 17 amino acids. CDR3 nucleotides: TGTGCCAGCAGTTTATCATCAGGACTAGCGGGGCAAGAGACCCAGTACTTC. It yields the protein CASSLSSGLAGQETQYF.

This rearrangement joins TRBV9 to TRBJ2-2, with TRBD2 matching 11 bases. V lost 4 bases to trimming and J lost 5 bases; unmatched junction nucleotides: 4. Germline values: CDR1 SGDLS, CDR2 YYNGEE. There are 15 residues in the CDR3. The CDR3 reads CASSPWTSGTGELFF. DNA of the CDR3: TGTGCCAGCAGCCCCTGGACTAGCGGGACCGGGGAGCTGTTTTTT.

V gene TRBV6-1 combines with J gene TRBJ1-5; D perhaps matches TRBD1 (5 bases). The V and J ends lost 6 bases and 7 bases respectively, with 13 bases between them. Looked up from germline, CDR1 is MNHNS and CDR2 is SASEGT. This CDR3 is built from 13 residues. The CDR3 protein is CASRPDWGQPQHF. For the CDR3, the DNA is TGTGCCAGCAGGCCGGATTGGGGCCAGCCCCAGCATTTT.

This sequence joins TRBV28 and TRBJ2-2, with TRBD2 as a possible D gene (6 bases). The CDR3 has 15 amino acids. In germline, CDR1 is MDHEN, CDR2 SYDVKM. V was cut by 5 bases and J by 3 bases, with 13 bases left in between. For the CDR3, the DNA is TGTGCCAGCAGTGCCTCGGGAGTTTACACCGGGGAGCTGTTTTTT. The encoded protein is CASSASGVYTGELFF.

Written as DNA, the CDR3 is TGTGCCAGCAGTGAAGCCAGACAGCCCCAGCATTTT. Protein sequence: CASSEARQPQHF. The gene calls are TRBV2 and TRBJ1-5; D remains unclear. The length of the CDR3 is 12 residues. V dropped 0 bases and J dropped 7 bases, with 4 bases sitting between them. Germline values: CDR1 SNHLY, CDR2 FYNNEI.

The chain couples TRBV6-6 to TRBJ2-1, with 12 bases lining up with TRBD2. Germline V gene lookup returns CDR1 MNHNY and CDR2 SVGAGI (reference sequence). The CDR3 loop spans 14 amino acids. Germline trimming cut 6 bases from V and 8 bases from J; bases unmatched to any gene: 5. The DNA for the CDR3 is TGTGCCAGCAGACTAGGGACTAGCGGGTATGAGCAGTTCTTC. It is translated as CASRLGTSGYEQFF.

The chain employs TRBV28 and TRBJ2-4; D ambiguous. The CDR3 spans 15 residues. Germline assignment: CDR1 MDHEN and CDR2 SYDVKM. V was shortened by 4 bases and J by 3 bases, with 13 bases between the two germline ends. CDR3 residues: CASSWARLVKNIQYF. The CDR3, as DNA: TGTGCCAGCAGTTGGGCGAGGCTAGTCAAAAACATTCAGTACTTC.

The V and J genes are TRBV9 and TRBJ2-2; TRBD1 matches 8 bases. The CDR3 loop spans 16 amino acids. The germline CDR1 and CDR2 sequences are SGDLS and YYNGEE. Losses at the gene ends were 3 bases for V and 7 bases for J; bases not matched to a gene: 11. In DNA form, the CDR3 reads TGTGCCAGCAGCGAGATACCGGGACAGGAGGGCGGGGAGCTGTTTTTT. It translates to CASSEIPGQEGGELFF.

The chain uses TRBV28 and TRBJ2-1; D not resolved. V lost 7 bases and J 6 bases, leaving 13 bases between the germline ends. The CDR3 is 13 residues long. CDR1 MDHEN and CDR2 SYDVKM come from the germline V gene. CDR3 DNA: TGTGCCAGCACTCCCGCCAGGCTCAATGAGCAGTTCTTC. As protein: CASTPARLNEQFF.

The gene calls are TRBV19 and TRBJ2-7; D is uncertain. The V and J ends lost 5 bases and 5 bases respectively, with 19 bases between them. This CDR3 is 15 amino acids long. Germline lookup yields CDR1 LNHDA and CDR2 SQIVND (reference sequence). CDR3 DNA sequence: TGTGCCAGTAGTCCCCTCGACCGGGCCGCCGACGAGCAGTACTTC. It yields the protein CASSPLDRAADEQYF. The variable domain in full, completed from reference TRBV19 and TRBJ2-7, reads DGGITQSPKYLFRKEGQNVTLSCEQNLNHDAMYWYRQDPGQGLRLIYYSQIVNDFQKGDIAEGYSVSREKKESFPLTVTSAQKNPTAFYLCASSPLDRAADEQYFGPGTRLTVT.

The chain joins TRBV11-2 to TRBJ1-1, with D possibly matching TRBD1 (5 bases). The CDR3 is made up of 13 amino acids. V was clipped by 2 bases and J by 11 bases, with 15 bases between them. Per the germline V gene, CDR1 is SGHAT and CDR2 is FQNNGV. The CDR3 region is CASSLRTGGDAFF. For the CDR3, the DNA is TGTGCCAGCAGCTTACGGACCGGGGGTGACGCTTTCTTT.

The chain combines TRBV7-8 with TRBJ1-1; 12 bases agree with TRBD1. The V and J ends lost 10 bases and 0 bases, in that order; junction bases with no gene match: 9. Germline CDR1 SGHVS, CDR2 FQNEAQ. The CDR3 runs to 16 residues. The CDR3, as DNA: TGTGCCACCGGGACAGGGGGCGCGGTGGTGAACACTGAAGCTTTCTTT. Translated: CATGTGGAVVNTEAFF.

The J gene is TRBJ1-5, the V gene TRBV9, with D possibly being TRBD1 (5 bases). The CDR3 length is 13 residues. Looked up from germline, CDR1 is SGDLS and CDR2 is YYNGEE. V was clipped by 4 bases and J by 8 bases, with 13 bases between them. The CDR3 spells CASSSSPGEPQHF. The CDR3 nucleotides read TGTGCCAGCAGCTCCTCCCCGGGGGAGCCCCAGCATTTT.